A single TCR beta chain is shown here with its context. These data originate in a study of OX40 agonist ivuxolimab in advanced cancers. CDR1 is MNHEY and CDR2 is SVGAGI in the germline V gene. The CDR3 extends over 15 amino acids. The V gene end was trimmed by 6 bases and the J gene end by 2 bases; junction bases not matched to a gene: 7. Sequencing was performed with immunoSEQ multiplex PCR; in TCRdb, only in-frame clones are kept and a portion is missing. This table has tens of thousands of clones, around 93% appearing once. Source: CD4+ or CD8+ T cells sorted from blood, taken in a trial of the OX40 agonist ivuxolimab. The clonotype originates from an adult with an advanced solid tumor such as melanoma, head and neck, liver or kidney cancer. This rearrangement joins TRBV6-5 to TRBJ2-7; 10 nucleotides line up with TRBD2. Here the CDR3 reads CASSPGTSATYEQYF. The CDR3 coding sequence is TGTGCCAGCAGCCCCGGGACTAGCGCTACCTACGAGCAGTACTTC.